The T cell receptor (beta chain) under discussion was sequenced for a study of cytomegalovirus exposure and HLA in healthy donors. Points from the study as a whole: Analyzed later, association rates of TCRs varied across HLA loci, with DRB1 most and HLA-C fewest.

Primers for the PCR totalled 60 Vbeta and 13 Jbeta. Profiling relied on immunoSEQ multiplex PCR, and the TCRdb table lists in-frame clones only, not all of them. The sample consists of roughly 89,000 clones, about 75% of them appearing once. This clone turned up a few times. The antigen is unknown. This sequence was found in a man younger than 45 in good health and CMV-seropositive. Sequencing input: PBMCs.

This CDR3 is CASSDGARGRNTEAFF. The CDR3 bases are TGTGCCAGCAGTGATGGGGCAAGGGGTAGGAACACTGAAGCTTTCTTT. The V call is TRBV2, the J call TRBJ1-1; TRBD1 might be the D (5 bases). V was cut by 3 bases and J by 1 base, with 15 bases left in between. CDR3 length: 16 residues. Germline V gives CDR1 SNHLY, CDR2 FYNNEI.